These 26 T cell receptor beta chains came from one sample sequenced in a study of control samples from healthy donors and cancer patients. Assay used: immunoSEQ multiplex PCR; TCRdb lists only in-frame clones, some missing. The table lists about 96,000 clones, roughly 93% of them singletons. Material: blood. The receptors were gathered from a man aged 18-30 years in good health.

This clone was detected once. V gene TRBV5-8 combines with J gene TRBJ1-5; 7 bases are a match to TRBD1. Germline CDR1 is SGHTS and CDR2 is YDEGEE. This CDR3 is 15 amino acids long. V shed 4 bases, J shed 8 bases, and the junction held 12 bases outside the gene matches. CDR3 sequence: CASSLGTDFLEPQHF. The CDR3, as DNA: TGTGCCAGCAGCCTAGGGACAGATTTTCTGGAGCCCCAGCATTTT. The whole variable domain, filled in from reference TRBV5-8 and TRBJ1-5, reads EAGVTQSPTHLIKTRGQQATLRCSPISGHTSVYWYQQALGLGLQFLLWYDEGEERNRGNFPPRFSGRQFPNYSSELNVNALELEDSALYLCASSLGTDFLEPQHFGDGTRLSIL.

The rearrangement links TRBV6-5 to TRBJ1-4; no clear D gene. CDR3 length: 15 amino acids. The V gene's germline CDR1 is MNHEY and CDR2 SVGAGI. Trimming shortened V by 0 bases and J by 8 bases, and 13 bases separated the two germline ends. CDR3 nucleotide sequence: TGTGCCAGCAGTTACTCGAATAGCCTGGGGGAAAAACTGTTTTTT. Residues: CASSYSNSLGEKLFF.

Comments on this clone: A much larger clone differs by one base, so this may be a read error. The sample holds other DNA sequences that translate to the same CDR3. The V call is TRBV6-5, the J call TRBJ1-1; D not certain. Trimming cost V 4 bases and J 4 bases, with 4 bases left between them. The germline V gene encodes CDR1 MNHEY and CDR2 SVGAGI. CDR3 length: 11 residues. For the CDR3, the DNA is TGTGCCAGCAGTTGGGGCACTGAAGCTTTCTTT. The encoded protein is CASSWGTEAFF.

This clone was seen only once. This chain uses TRBV6-5 with TRBJ1-1; a possible D gene is TRBD1 (6 bases). CDR3 length: 13 residues. V was clipped by 6 bases and J by 4 bases, with 12 bases between them. Germline CDR1 reads MNHEY; CDR2 reads SVGAGI. In DNA form, the CDR3 reads TGTGCCAGCAGCTCCGGGACACTCACTGAAGCTTTCTTT. Translating it yields CASSSGTLTEAFF.

This clone was picked up one time. The J gene is TRBJ1-1, the V gene TRBV4-1, with a possible D match to TRBD1 (5 bases). Trimming cost V 4 bases and J 0 bases, with 9 bases left between them. The CDR3 has 14 residues. Germline lookup yields CDR1 MGHRA and CDR2 YSYEKL. CDR3 DNA: TGCGCCAGCAGCCCCCCAGGGATGAACACTGAAGCTTTCTTT. Its translation is CASSPPGMNTEAFF.

The chain's CDR3 is CASSLGYRAPDEKLFF. As DNA, the CDR3 is TGTGCCAGCAGCTTAGGGTACAGGGCGCCGGATGAAAAACTGTTTTTT. The rearrangement uses TRBV7-9 and TRBJ1-4; a possible D gene is TRBD1 (6 bases). The CDR3 spans 16 residues. CDR1 and CDR2 (germline): SEHNR, FQNEAQ (reference sequence). V lost 1 base, J lost 6 bases, and 15 bases lay in between. Variable domain in full (rest from reference TRBV7-9 and TRBJ1-4): DTGVSQNPRHKITKRGQNVTFRCDPISEHNRLYWYRQTLGQGPEFLTYFQNEAQLEKSRLLSDRFSAERPKGSFSTLEIQRTEQGDSAMYLCASSLGYRAPDEKLFFGSGTQLSVL.

The chain joins TRBV4-2 to TRBJ1-1; TRBD1 aligns across 8 bases. V lost 4 bases and J lost 5; bases outside the gene matches: 6. The germline CDR1 and CDR2 sequences are LGHNA and YNFKEQ. This CDR3 is 14 amino acids long. CDR3 protein: CASSRGQGRTEAFF. For the CDR3, the DNA is TGTGCCAGCAGCCGTGGACAGGGCCGGACTGAAGCTTTCTTT.

This clone has just a few counts. The V call is TRBV5-4, the J call TRBJ1-5, with a possible D match to TRBD1 (6 bases). There are 14 residues in the CDR3. V lost 3 bases and J lost 5, with 12 bases in between. Germline V gives CDR1 SGHNT, CDR2 YYREEE (reference sequence). CDR3 bases: TGTGCCAGCAGCTACGCAGGGGTAGATCAGCCCCAGCATTTT. Translating it yields CASSYAGVDQPQHF.

The chain uses TRBV15 and TRBJ1-4; no definite D call. This CDR3 has 14 residues. Germline CDR1 reads LNHNV; CDR2 reads YYDKDF (reference sequence). The V gene lost 5 bases and the J gene lost 8 bases, with 15 bases spanning the gap. This CDR3 is CATSGVWDLEKLFF. CDR3 bases: TGTGCCACCAGCGGGGTTTGGGATCTCGAAAAACTGTTTTTT.

The J gene is TRBJ1-6, the V gene TRBV13; D gene ambiguous. Per the germline V gene, CDR1 is PRHDT and CDR2 is FYEKMQ (reference sequence). CDR3 size: 15 residues. With 1 base removed from V and 4 bases from J, the gap between germline ends came to 8 bases. CDR3 sequence reads: CASSLEADYNSPLHF. The CDR3 DNA is TGTGCCAGCAGCTTAGAGGCAGATTATAATTCACCCCTCCACTTT.

The genes are TRBV3-1 (or the pseudogene TRBV3-2) and TRBJ1-4; 8 bases are shared with TRBD1. CDR3 length equals 18 residues. The junction had 8 bases not matched to a gene; V was cut back by 0 bases and J by 2 bases. CDR1 and CDR2 (germline): LGHDT, YNNKEL (reference sequence). CDR3 loop: CASSQEETGVTTNEKLFF. The CDR3 DNA reads as TGTGCCAGCAGCCAAGAGGAGACAGGGGTTACTACTAATGAAAAACTGTTTTTT.

The chain recombines TRBV30 with TRBJ1-1; tentatively, D is TRBD1 (6 bases). Trimming removed 4 bases from V and 5 bases from J, with 14 bases in between. There are 13 residues in the CDR3. In germline, CDR1 is GTSNPN, CDR2 SVGIG (reference sequence). The CDR3 loop is CAWTRGQGTEAFF. In DNA form, the CDR3 reads TGTGCCTGGACGCGGGGGCAGGGGACTGAAGCTTTCTTT.

The V call is TRBV27, the J call TRBJ2-1; TRBD2 aligns across 9 bases. Per the germline V gene, CDR1 is MNHEY and CDR2 is SMNVEV (reference sequence). The CDR3 runs to 15 residues. With V trimmed by 9 bases and J by 9 bases, 15 bases remained unmatched. Here the CDR3 reads CASLSRAGGHGEQFF. The DNA for the CDR3 is TGTGCCAGTCTTTCACGTGCGGGGGGGCATGGTGAGCAGTTCTTC.

This chain connects TRBV5-6 to TRBJ1-2; possible D gene TRBD1, 6 bases. There are 14 residues in the CDR3. Per the germline V gene, CDR1 is SGHDT and CDR2 is YYEEEE. With 0 bases removed from V and 4 bases from J, the gap between germline ends came to 10 bases. The CDR3 sequence is CASSLEGGPYGYTF. The CDR3 nucleotides are TGTGCCAGCAGCTTGGAGGGGGGCCCCTATGGCTACACCTTC.

This chain uses TRBV7-6 with TRBJ2-2; possibly TRBD2 for D (5 bases). CDR1 SGHVS and CDR2 FNYEAQ come from the germline V gene. CDR3 length equals 14 residues. V was cut by 2 bases and J by 6 bases, with 10 bases left in between. CDR3 in amino acids: CASSLLASPGELFF. The CDR3 DNA sequence: TGTGCCAGCAGCTTACTGGCTAGCCCCGGGGAGCTGTTTTTT.

The CDR3 DNA is TGTGCCAGCAGCGGAGGGGGACAGGGTCATGGCTACACCTTC. It translates to CASSGGGQGHGYTF. The chain employs TRBV9 and TRBJ1-2; 9 bases fit TRBD1. The germline CDR1 and CDR2 sequences are SGDLS and YYNGEE. The V segment lost 3 bases and the J segment 6 bases; nucleotides outside the gene matches: 6. The CDR3 has 14 amino acids.

The chain uses TRBV4-2 and TRBJ2-3; perhaps TRBD2 as D (6 bases). Trimming pared 3 bases from V and 3 bases from J, leaving 16 bases between. Per the germline V gene, CDR1 is LGHNA and CDR2 is YNFKEQ. The CDR3 runs to 16 residues. This chain's CDR3 is CASSHKWGDPTDTQYF. CDR3 sequence (DNA): TGTGCCAGCAGCCACAAGTGGGGGGACCCAACAGATACGCAGTATTTT.

The chain uses TRBV19 and TRBJ1-1; D gene uncertain. Germline CDR1 reads LNHDA; CDR2 reads SQIVND (reference sequence). The CDR3 sequence is 14 residues long. V was shortened by 5 bases and J by 1 base, with 11 bases between the two germline ends. CDR3 region: CASSRRGTNTEAFF. The CDR3 nucleotides read TGTGCCAGTAGTCGTCGGGGTACGAACACTGAAGCTTTCTTT.

The genes are TRBV29-1 and TRBJ2-1; 7 bases match TRBD2. Trimming removed 6 bases from V and 0 bases from J; junction bases left unmatched: 2. This CDR3 has 13 amino acids. CDR1 and CDR2 from the germline V gene are SQVTM and ANQGSEA. CDR3 protein: CSVGGSSYNEQFF. In DNA form, the CDR3 reads TGCAGCGTAGGCGGGAGCTCCTACAATGAGCAGTTCTTC.

The rearrangement joins TRBV27 to TRBJ2-3, with 9 bases fitting TRBD1. With 0 bases clipped from V and 3 bases from J, the junction kept 13 bases outside the gene matches. CDR1 MNHEY and CDR2 SMNVEV come from the germline V gene (reference sequence). There are 19 residues in the CDR3. The CDR3 loop is CASSLSDPGQGRSTDTQYF. As DNA, the CDR3 is TGTGCCAGCAGTTTATCTGACCCCGGACAGGGGCGGTCAACAGATACGCAGTATTTT.

This chain uses TRBV9 with TRBJ2-5; D gene ambiguous. The CDR3 extends over 12 amino acids. Germline lookup yields CDR1 SGDLS and CDR2 YYNGEE. The V end was cut by 4 bases, the J end by 5 bases, with 9 bases between. CDR3 sequence reads: CASSPDLETQYF. DNA of the CDR3: TGTGCCAGCAGCCCGGACCTGGAGACCCAGTACTTC.

The chain carries TRBV4-1 and TRBJ1-5; possibly TRBD1 for D (6 bases). The germline V and J ends were trimmed by 4 bases and 5 bases, with 12 bases remaining between them. This CDR3 has 14 amino acids. Germline V gene sequence: CDR1 MGHRA, CDR2 YSYEKL. CDR3 amino acids: CASSLWTVHQPQHF. Written as DNA, the CDR3 is TGCGCCAGCAGCCTCTGGACAGTCCATCAGCCCCAGCATTTT.

This sequence joins TRBV6-5 and TRBJ2-5; D gene unclear. There are 14 residues in the CDR3. Germline loops: CDR1 MNHEY, CDR2 SVGAGI. Trimming stripped 5 bases from V and 4 bases from J, with 14 bases between. Written as DNA, the CDR3 is TGTGCCAGCAGTACAATTGGCCTAGGAGAGACCCAGTACTTC. This sequence encodes CASSTIGLGETQYF.

This clone was recorded once. The chain joins TRBV19 to TRBJ1-3, with 8 bases that match TRBD1. Germline loops: CDR1 LNHDA, CDR2 SQIVND (reference sequence). Losses at the gene ends were 1 base for V and 6 bases for J; bases not matched to a gene: 11. The CDR3 has 17 residues. CDR3 region: CASSIVCKTGEQNTIYF. The CDR3 nucleotides are TGTGCCAGTAGTATAGTCTGTAAGACAGGGGAACAAAACACCATATATTTT.

This clone showed up just once. CDR3 nucleotides: TGCGCCAGCAGCCATAAGGTGGCAGGACTTGGCTCACCCCTCCACTTT. It is translated as CASSHKVAGLGSPLHF. The chain combines TRBV4-1 with TRBJ1-6; no clear D gene. CDR1 and CDR2 (germline): MGHRA, YSYEKL. The CDR3 covers 16 residues. With 3 bases removed from V and 10 bases from J, the gap between germline ends came to 19 bases.

V and J are TRBV30 and TRBJ1-5; 10 bases map to TRBD1. The CDR3 covers 16 residues. Germline V gene sequence: CDR1 GTSNPN, CDR2 SVGIG (reference sequence). With V trimmed by 5 bases and J by 6 bases, 13 bases remained unmatched. CDR3 amino acids: CAWGLSPGQGPQPQHF. CDR3 coding DNA: TGTGCCTGGGGACTGTCGCCGGGACAGGGGCCTCAGCCCCAGCATTTT. Together with reference TRBV30 and TRBJ1-5, the CDR3 gives the full variable domain: SQTIHQWPATLVQPVGSPLSLECTVEGTSNPNLYWYRQAAGRGLQLLFYSVGIGQISSEVPQNLSASRPQDRQFILSSKKLLLSDSGFYLCAWGLSPGQGPQPQHFGDGTRLSIL.